The entry that follows covers one T cell receptor beta chain sequence. What it binds is not known. This sample stems from a study of cytomegalovirus exposure and HLA in healthy donors. The study's findings and limits: Sequencing had likely introduced a cluster of highly shared sequence variants as an artifact. Associated with HLA alleles at 0.05 false discovery rate in a later analysis were 16,951 TCR beta sequences.

A multiplex PCR was run with 60 Vbeta primers and 13 Jbeta primers. Generated by immunoSEQ multiplex PCR, the TCRdb table keeps only in-frame clones and is missing some. The sample carries more than 140,000 clones, about four fifths recorded once. Germline CDR1 MDHEN, CDR2 SYDVKM. The CDR3 contains 12 residues. The receptor was isolated from a man aged 25 to 45 in good health and CMV-seropositive. V is TRBV28 and J is TRBJ2-5, with no clear D. Near its end, the DNA agrees better with TRBJ2-7, so the J call may be wrong. The sample comprised PBMCs. CDR3 sequence (DNA): TGTGCCAGCAGTCCAAACTTGAGCGAGCAGTACTTC. It specifies CASSPNLSEQYF.